This TCR beta chain emerged from a study of T-cell memory formation after mild COVID-19. Whole-study context: Clustering of TCRs was largely donor specific.

To note about this clonotype: Antigen: not known.

Study-wide results and limits: Pre-infection memory carried some responding clones, suggesting that cross-reactive memory joined.

The TCR alpha and TCR beta cDNA libraries, bearing sample barcodes and UMIs, were generated by 5'RACE using constant-segment primers. TCRdb redid the calling of the 5' RACE reads with MiXCR, one entry per CDR3 protein. This sample yields 75,000 to 95,000 distinct CDR3 sequences, of which 10% to 15% are seen a single time; about 27% belongs to the top ten. V was shortened by 8 bases and J by 5 bases, with 13 bases between the two germline ends. Germline-derived CDR1 and CDR2 are MNHEY and SVGEGT. The CDR3 spans 13 residues. Sequenced sample: PBMCs or a T cell subset sorted from them (not recorded which). This receptor was identified in an adult woman who had mild COVID-19 (a few samples of this study predate the infection). Cell type and time point are not known. The chain links TRBV6-2 or TRBV6-3 to TRBJ2-1; D is unresolved. CDR3 region: CASSSVPHNEQFF. For the CDR3, the DNA is TGTGCCAGCTCCAGCGTCCCTCACAATGAGCAGTTCTTC.